One sample yielded the 28 T cell receptor beta chains listed below, sequenced in a study of blood T cell repertoires in COVID-19. Profiled with immunoSEQ multiplex PCR; TCRdb holds only in-frame clones, not every one. This sample has about 150,000 clones, with around 85% found just once. Material for sequencing was PBMCs or T cells enriched from blood (not recorded which). Receptor source: a woman between 40 and 50 years old who had recovered from COVID-19.

This chain links TRBV12-5 with TRBJ1-1, with D unresolved. Trimming stripped 8 bases from V and 5 bases from J, with 15 bases between. In germline, CDR1 is LGHNT, CDR2 FRNRAP. The CDR3 consists of 13 residues. The CDR3 DNA sequence: TGTGCTAGTACCCTAAGAAGCGTAACTGAAGCTTTCTTT. It encodes CASTLRSVTEAFF.

Only a few counts were recorded for this clone. This chain links TRBV5-1 with TRBJ2-3, with 8 positions matching TRBD2. The length of the CDR3 is 15 residues. The V gene's germline CDR1 is SGHRS and CDR2 YFSETQ. The junction had 0 bases not matched to a gene; V was cut back by 0 bases and J by 0 bases. The CDR3 nucleotides read TGCGCCAGCAGCTTGGAGCGGGGGAGCACAGATACGCAGTATTTT. Encoded protein: CASSLERGSTDTQYF.

The gene calls are TRBV30 and TRBJ2-1; 10 bases are a match to TRBD1. CDR1 GTSNPN and CDR2 SVGIG come from the germline V gene (reference sequence). V was clipped by 8 bases and J by 0 bases; unmatched bases: 4. The CDR3 has 14 residues. This CDR3 is CAGGQGSSYNEQFF. The CDR3 bases are TGTGCCGGGGGACAGGGGAGCTCCTACAATGAGCAGTTCTTC.

This clone came up once. The CDR3 protein is CASSLGPGLNNEQFF. The CDR3 nucleotides are TGTGCCAGCAGCTTAGGGCCCGGACTGAACAATGAGCAGTTCTTC. This chain uses TRBV11-3 with TRBJ2-1, with a tentative D call TRBD2 (5 bases). Germline CDR1 reads SGHNT; CDR2 reads YENEEA. The CDR3 is 15 residues long. V dropped 1 base and J dropped 5 bases, with 12 bases sitting between them. The full variable domain, in which reference TRBV11-3 and TRBJ2-1 provide the parts outside the CDR3, is EAGVVQSPRYKIIEKKQPVAFWCNPISGHNTLYWYLQNLGQGPELLIRYENEEAVDDSQLPKDRFSAERLKGVDSTLKIQPAELGDSAVYLCASSLGPGLNNEQFFGPGTRLTVL.

CDR3 DNA sequence: TGTGCCAGCAGTTTACGGCAGGGAAGCAATCAGCCCCAGCATTTT. This gives the protein CASSLRQGSNQPQHF. The rearrangement joins TRBV27 to TRBJ1-5, with D possibly matching TRBD1 (5 bases). V gave up 2 bases and J gave up 1 base, with 9 bases separating them. The CDR3 totals 15 residues. Germline loops: CDR1 MNHEY, CDR2 SMNVEV (reference sequence).

This clone was detected once. The V call is TRBV4-1, the J call TRBJ2-4; tentative D call: TRBD2 (5 bases). The CDR3 has 14 amino acids. V was clipped by 4 bases and J by 6 bases, with 13 bases between them. Germline values: CDR1 MGHRA, CDR2 YSYEKL. The CDR3 sequence: CASSPFGLANIQYF. The CDR3 DNA reads TGCGCCAGCAGCCCCTTCGGGCTAGCAAACATTCAGTACTTC.

This chain links TRBV4-2 with TRBJ2-5; 8 bases fit TRBD2. This CDR3 comprises 17 residues. CDR1 LGHNA and CDR2 YNFKEQ come from the germline V gene. V dropped 5 bases and J dropped 2; count of bases not matched to a gene: 13. Here the CDR3 DNA reads TGTGCCAGCAGCTGGGGAGGCGCTAGCGGGTCTCAAGAGACCCAGTACTTC. It specifies CASSWGGASGSQETQYF.

This CDR3 is CASSQAVMRVGSGNTIYF. For the CDR3, the DNA is TGCGCCAGCAGCCAAGCCGTTATGAGGGTAGGGTCCGGAAACACCATATATTTT. This chain uses TRBV4-1 with TRBJ1-3; unclear D gene. This CDR3 is built from 18 residues. Trimming left V 1 base short and J 4 bases short, with 20 bases between. Germline V gene data show CDR1 as MGHRA and CDR2 as YSYEKL.

The chain carries TRBV3-1 (or the pseudogene TRBV3-2) and TRBJ2-1; 10 bases fit TRBD2. V trimming: 4 bases; J trimming: 1 base; junction bases outside the gene matches: 7. Germline CDR1 LGHDT, CDR2 YNNKEL (reference sequence). The CDR3 totals 17 residues. The CDR3 here is CASSPPASGSSYNEQFF. In nucleotides, the CDR3 is TGTGCCAGCAGCCCTCCAGCTAGCGGGAGTTCCTACAATGAGCAGTTCTTC.

This clone occurred a few times. This chain uses TRBV28 with TRBJ1-3; D perhaps matches TRBD1 (6 bases). Deletions cut 5 bases from V and 2 bases from J, with 13 bases between. The CDR3 covers 15 residues. The germline V gene encodes CDR1 MDHEN and CDR2 SYDVKM. Written as DNA, the CDR3 is TGTGCCAGCAGTCCCGCGGGGGCGGCTGGAAACACCATATATTTT. Protein sequence: CASSPAGAAGNTIYF. Combining the CDR3 with reference TRBV28 and TRBJ1-3 gives the whole variable domain DVKVTQSSRYLVKRTGEKVFLECVQDMDHENMFWYRQDPGLGLRLIYFSYDVKMKEKGDIPEGYSVSREKKERFSLILESASTNQTSMYLCASSPAGAAGNTIYFGEGSWLTVV.

The CDR3, as DNA: TGTGCCAGCAGCTTCTCCGGGGATTCACCCCTCCACTTT. It translates to CASSFSGDSPLHF. The chain uses TRBV13 and TRBJ1-6; the D is unclear. The CDR3 has 13 residues. Trimming stripped 3 bases from V and 8 bases from J, with 8 bases between. Germline V gene sequence: CDR1 PRHDT, CDR2 FYEKMQ (reference sequence). The full variable domain, completed using reference TRBV13 and TRBJ1-6, is AAGVIQSPRHLIKEKRETATLKCYPIPRHDTVYWYQQGPGQDPQFLISFYEKMQSDKGSIPDRFSAQQFSDYHSELNMSSLELGDSALYFCASSFSGDSPLHFGNGTRLTVT.

The chain combines TRBV3-1 (or the pseudogene TRBV3-2) with TRBJ2-3; TRBD2 agrees at 12 bases. Germline V gene lookup returns CDR1 LGHDT and CDR2 YNNKEL (reference sequence). CDR3 length: 17 amino acids. V shed 0 bases and J 4 bases; nucleotides not matched to a gene: 5. The CDR3 nucleotides read TGTGCCAGCAGCCAAGACCTGACTAGCGGGAGAGCAGATACGCAGTATTTT. Translated: CASSQDLTSGRADTQYF.

The rearrangement joins TRBV2 to TRBJ2-3, with 7 nucleotides matching TRBD2. Germline loops: CDR1 SNHLY, CDR2 FYNNEI. This CDR3 has 14 amino acids. The V gene end was trimmed by 4 bases and the J gene end by 6 bases; junction bases not matched to a gene: 7. The CDR3 DNA reads TGTGCCAGCAGTGTAACGGGGGGTCCGGATACGCAGTATTTT. Amino acid sequence: CASSVTGGPDTQYF.

The chain is built from TRBV29-1 and TRBJ1-2; D not certain. The V and J ends lost 2 bases and 5 bases respectively, with 12 bases between them. The CDR3 contains 13 residues. Germline CDR1 SQVTM, CDR2 ANQGSEA. The CDR3 region is CSVEINSAYGYTF. The DNA for the CDR3 is TGCAGCGTTGAAATTAATTCAGCGTATGGCTACACCTTC. The entire variable domain, with the rest obtained from reference TRBV29-1 and TRBJ1-2, is as follows: SAVISQKPSRDICQRGTSLTIQCQVDSQVTMMFWYRQQPGQSLTLIATANQGSEATYESGFVIDKFPISRPNLTFSTLTVSNMSPEDSSIYLCSVEINSAYGYTFGSGTRLTVV.

The CDR3 region is CASLGGPLQETQYF. CDR3 sequence (DNA): TGTGCCAGCCTCGGGGGGCCCCTCCAAGAGACCCAGTACTTC. The chain employs TRBV2 and TRBJ2-5; maybe TRBD2 (7 bases). The CDR3 length is 14 residues. Trimming pared 8 bases from V and 1 base from J, leaving 14 bases between. CDR1 and CDR2 from the germline V gene are SNHLY and FYNNEI.

V usage is TRBV4-1 and J usage is TRBJ1-5; TRBD1 aligns across 9 bases. The CDR3 is made up of 13 amino acids. Germline trimming cut 1 base from V and 12 bases from J; bases unmatched to any gene: 4. CDR1 is MGHRA, CDR2 YSYEKL, per germline. The CDR3 loop reads CASSQAGQGLQHF. The CDR3 nucleotides read TGCGCCAGCAGCCAAGCGGGACAGGGCCTCCAGCATTTT.

The J gene is TRBJ2-1, the V gene TRBV5-1, with 9 bases aligning to TRBD1. From germline, CDR1 is SGHRS and CDR2 YFSETQ. The CDR3 length is 14 residues. With V trimmed by 3 bases and J by 9 bases, 7 bases remained unmatched. The CDR3 DNA reads TGCGCCAGCAGCTACGGACAGGGGATAAGTGAGCAGTTCTTC. Its protein is CASSYGQGISEQFF.

The chain has TRBV5-6 and TRBJ1-4; no definite D call. Germline V lookup: CDR1 SGHDT, CDR2 YYEEEE. V was cut by 0 bases and J by 5 bases, with 8 bases left in between. CDR3 length: 14 residues. For the CDR3, the DNA is TGTGCCAGCAGCTTGGGGGGAGGAAATGAAAAACTGTTTTTT. Translated: CASSLGGGNEKLFF.

The chain is built from TRBV6-5 and TRBJ2-7; D gene uncertain. The CDR3 has 14 residues. V lost 0 bases to trimming and J lost 5 bases, with 11 bases between them. Germline CDR1 is MNHEY and CDR2 is SVGAGI. CDR3 sequence (DNA): TGTGCCAGCAGTTACTCCACCTATACCAACGAGCAGTACTTC. Translated, it gives CASSYSTYTNEQYF.

The rearrangement uses TRBV6-2 or TRBV6-3 and TRBJ2-7; a weak D match, TRBD2 (5 bases). The CDR3 extends over 15 amino acids. Trimming stripped 4 bases from V and 12 bases from J, with 25 bases between. Germline CDR1 reads MNHEY; CDR2 reads SVGEGT. The CDR3: CASSSHPGIKPLLYF. Here the CDR3 DNA reads TGTGCCAGCAGTTCCCACCCCGGGATCAAACCTCTACTGTACTTC.

The chain is built from TRBV20-1 and TRBJ1-1; D unclear. The germline V gene has CDR1 DFQATT and CDR2 SNEGSKA (reference sequence). Trimming shortened V by 3 bases and J by 4 bases, and 15 bases separated the two germline ends. The CDR3 is made up of 14 amino acids. The CDR3 DNA reads TGCAGTGCTAGTTCCGGGTATGGTATCACTGAAGCTTTCTTT. Encoded protein: CSASSGYGITEAFF.

This rearrangement joins TRBV7-2 to TRBJ2-5; maybe TRBD2 (7 bases). The V gene's germline CDR1 is SGHTA and CDR2 FQGNSA. The CDR3 runs to 16 residues. The V end was cut by 5 bases, the J end by 4 bases, with 20 bases between. The DNA for the CDR3 is TGTGCCAGCAGCCCGTGGACTAGACGGGGGGCAGAGACCCAGTACTTC. The encoded protein is CASSPWTRRGAETQYF. Supplemented by reference TRBV7-2 and TRBJ2-5, the full variable domain reads GAGVSQSPSNKVTEKGKDVELRCDPISGHTALYWYRQSLGQGLEFLIYFQGNSAPDKSGLPSDRFSAERTGGSVSTLTIQRTQQEDSAVYLCASSPWTRRGAETQYFGPGTRLLVL.

The chain recombines TRBV2 with TRBJ1-1, with TRBD1 identical over 7 bases. This CDR3 contains 15 residues. From germline, CDR1 is SNHLY and CDR2 FYNNEI. V lost 3 bases, J lost 11 bases, and 15 bases stayed unmatched. The CDR3 loop is CASSDPFRDSDGAFF. CDR3 nucleotides: TGTGCCAGCAGTGACCCTTTCCGGGACAGTGATGGGGCTTTCTTT.

The rearrangement joins TRBV19 to TRBJ1-1; D not certain. Germline values: CDR1 LNHDA, CDR2 SQIVND (reference sequence). The V gene lost 7 bases and the J gene lost 2 bases, with 14 bases spanning the gap. The CDR3 has 14 amino acids. This CDR3 reads CASTTLGLNTEAFF. CDR3 sequence (DNA): TGTGCCAGTACAACACTGGGCCTTAACACTGAAGCTTTCTTT.

The DNA for the CDR3 is TGTGCCAGCAGCCCGTCTAGCGGGAGGAACTCCTACAATGAGCAGTTCTTC. This sequence encodes CASSPSSGRNSYNEQFF. The V gene is TRBV7-8, the J gene TRBJ2-1; TRBD2 agrees at 11 bases. CDR1 and CDR2 (germline): SGHVS, FQNEAQ. The CDR3 has 17 residues. Trimming cost V 5 bases and J 0 bases; bases outside gene matches: 6.

The chain joins TRBV29-1 to TRBJ1-2; tentatively, D is TRBD1 (5 bases). CDR3 length: 13 amino acids. V was cut by 2 bases and J by 5 bases, with 12 bases left in between. Germline CDR1 SQVTM, CDR2 ANQGSEA. For the CDR3, the DNA is TGCAGCGTTGAAACCACCCAGGGATATGGCTACACCTTC. Residues: CSVETTQGYGYTF.

The chain combines TRBV5-4 with TRBJ1-1; 8 bases match TRBD1. Trimming at V came to 4 bases and at J to 3 bases, leaving 5 bases not matched to a gene. The CDR3 spans 14 residues. Germline assignment: CDR1 SGHNT and CDR2 YYREEE (reference sequence). CDR3 sequence (DNA): TGTGCCAGCAGCCGGACAGGGCGGGACACTGAAGCTTTCTTT. Translating gives CASSRTGRDTEAFF.

The chain couples TRBV3-1 (or the pseudogene TRBV3-2) to TRBJ1-1; no definite D call. The ends were cut back, 2 bases at V and 4 bases at J, with 8 bases in the middle. The CDR3 spans 13 residues. Germline lookup yields CDR1 LGHDT and CDR2 YNNKEL (reference sequence). CDR3 residues: CASSQSGITEAFF. DNA for the CDR3: TGTGCCAGCAGCCAATCGGGGATCACTGAAGCTTTCTTT.